This T cell receptor (beta chain) is from a study of T cell responses to AZD1222 COVID-19 vaccine. The CDR3 is made up of 11 amino acids. CDR1 and CDR2 from the germline V gene are MNHEY and SMNVEV (reference sequence). Trimming took 9 bases from V and 5 from J, leaving 10 bases between them. Overall study findings and caveats: Variant regions that are unmutated are reportedly the target of nearly half of spike-specific TCRs. Only after the peak T cell response were repertoires sampled.

As for this clone: The antigen is not known.

Here immunoSEQ multiplex PCR was the method, and the copy in TCRdb shows in-frame clones only, minus some. The data contain 150,000 to 200,000 clones, approximately 89% of them seen just once; the ten biggest clones take up roughly 1.2%. The clonotype was recovered from an adult who received the AZD1222 COVID-19 vaccine. The V call is TRBV27, the J call TRBJ1-1, with a possible D match to TRBD1 (5 bases). Sequenced material: peripheral blood, taken 28 days after the second AZD1222 dose. The CDR3 bases are TGTGCCAGTGCAGGGTTGACTGAAGCTTTCTTT. Translation: CASAGLTEAFF.